What follows is one TCR beta chain and its context. Amplification used 60 Vbeta primers and 13 Jbeta primers. The protocol was immunoSEQ multiplex PCR, while the TCRdb copy is restricted to in-frame clones and leaves out a portion. This sample has under 150,000 clones; 82% occur once, and the top ten carry 2.5% to 3.5%. The entry originates in a study of cytomegalovirus exposure and HLA in healthy donors. This CDR3 region has 15 residues. CDR1 is GTSNPN, CDR2 SVGIG, per germline (reference sequence). Deletions cut 0 bases from V and 1 base from J, with 10 bases between. Sample: PBMCs. The V call is TRBV30, the J call TRBJ1-5, with D possibly being TRBD1 (6 bases). The sequence was collected from a boy aged 2 to 10 in good health and CMV-seronegative. In DNA, the CDR3 is TGTGCCTGGAGTGTGAAGGGGGTAAGCAATCAGCCCCAGCATTTT. Protein: CAWSVKGVSNQPQHF.